Each of the 5 T cell receptor beta chains below was sequenced from the same sample in a study of cytomegalovirus exposure and HLA in healthy donors. Primers for the PCR totalled 60 Vbeta and 13 Jbeta. Generated by immunoSEQ multiplex PCR, the TCRdb table keeps only in-frame clones and is missing some. The sample yields approximately 150,000 clones, roughly 62% seen once. The sequencing sample was made of PBMCs. The receptors derive from a male donor in good health and CMV-seronegative.

V gene TRBV6-6 combines with J gene TRBJ2-6; the D is unclear. The CDR3 is 15 amino acids. From germline, CDR1 is MNHNY and CDR2 SVGAGI (reference sequence). Trimming took 6 bases from V and 1 from J, leaving 10 bases between them. The CDR3 DNA reads TGTGCCAGCAGCGCACGGGTTTCTGGGGCCAACGTCCTGACTTTC. This encodes CASSARVSGANVLTF.

The V and J genes are TRBV28 and TRBJ1-2; D may be TRBD1 (6 bases). CDR3 size: 13 residues. With 5 bases removed from V and 6 bases from J, the gap between germline ends came to 13 bases. From germline, CDR1 is MDHEN and CDR2 SYDVKM. CDR3 sequence (DNA): TGTGCCAGCAGTATACAGGGTACTGATGGCTACACCTTC. It encodes CASSIQGTDGYTF.

CDR3 amino acids: CASSLMGGEGYEQYF. CDR3 sequence (DNA): TGTGCCAGCAGCTTAATGGGGGGGGAAGGCTACGAGCAGTACTTC. The rearrangement uses TRBV7-3 and TRBJ2-7; 7 bases fit TRBD2. CDR1 SGHTA and CDR2 FQGTGA come from the germline V gene. V lost 1 base and J lost 3; bases outside the gene matches: 6. This CDR3 spans 15 amino acids. The full variable domain, completed using reference TRBV7-3 and TRBJ2-7, is GAGVSQTPSNKVTEKGKYVELRCDPISGHTALYWYRQSLGQGPEFLIYFQGTGAADDSGLPNDRFFAVRPEGSVSTLKIQRTERGDSAVYLCASSLMGGEGYEQYFGPGTRLTVT.

This clone appeared once. The CDR3 region is CASSQGLRAGNTIYF. The DNA of the CDR3 is TGCGCCAGCAGCCAAGGACTCAGGGCTGGAAACACCATATATTTT. The chain has TRBV4-1 and TRBJ1-3; D perhaps matches TRBD1 (5 bases). The CDR3 runs 15 residues. Trimming took 1 base from V and 2 from J, leaving 9 bases between them. Germline V gene data show CDR1 as MGHRA and CDR2 as YSYEKL.

The genes are TRBV6-5 and TRBJ1-5, with D unresolved. CDR1 is MNHEY and CDR2 is SVGAGI in the germline V gene. V was trimmed by 10 bases and J by 3 bases, leaving 13 bases between them. This CDR3 has 13 amino acids. For the CDR3, the DNA is TGTGCCACACGAACAGCTTTCAATCAGCCCCAGCATTTT. Protein sequence: CATRTAFNQPQHF.